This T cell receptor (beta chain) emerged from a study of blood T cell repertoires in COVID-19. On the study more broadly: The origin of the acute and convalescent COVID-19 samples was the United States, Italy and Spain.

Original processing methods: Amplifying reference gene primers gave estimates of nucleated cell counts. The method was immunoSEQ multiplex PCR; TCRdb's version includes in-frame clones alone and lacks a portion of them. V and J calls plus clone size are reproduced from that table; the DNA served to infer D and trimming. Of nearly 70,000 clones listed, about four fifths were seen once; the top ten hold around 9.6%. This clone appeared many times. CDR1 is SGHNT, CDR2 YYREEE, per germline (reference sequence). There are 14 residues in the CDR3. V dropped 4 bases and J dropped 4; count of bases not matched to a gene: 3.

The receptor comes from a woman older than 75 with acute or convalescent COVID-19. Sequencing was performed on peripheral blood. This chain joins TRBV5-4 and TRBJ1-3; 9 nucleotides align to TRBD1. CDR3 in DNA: TGTGCCAGCAGCCAGGGACAGGGAGGAAACACCATATATTTT. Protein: CASSQGQGGNTIYF.